This T cell receptor (beta chain) was found in a study of shared clonotypes between healthy human individuals (dated by TCRdb to 2018 to 2020). Study-wide context: A couple of women and a few men aged 18 to 49 years were included in the cohort. To increase sequencing depth and limit assay-specific biases, TCR repertoire library preparation and sequencing were carried out by different laboratories using diverse techniques. Per donor, leukapheresis produced somewhere between about 0.85 and 10 billion PBMCs. The study deeply sequenced blood TCR repertoires of roughly five healthy adults to estimate repertoire size and the extent of clonotype sharing between individuals. Points the paper makes about the study in general: Based on pairwise subsampling, the degree of clonotype sharing among donors was expected to be affected by sequencing depth. Sampling was restricted to blood, and TCR repertoires in tissue are likely to differ from TCR repertoires in blood. The small number of donors limited the genetic and exposure-history diversity represented.

Healthy HIV-negative adults with no recently reported acute infections or vaccinations were included as donors. Every donor was a Caucasian adult residing in Nashville, Tennessee, USA. For unsorted samples, roughly 91 million PBMCs were counted, and genomic DNA was extracted using the QIAamp DNA Blood Mini kit. Blood was collected by leukapheresis, and PBMCs were isolated by Ficoll-Histopaque density gradient centrifugation and then cryopreserved in liquid nitrogen vapor phase. As regards this clone: The antigen this receptor binds is unknown. Base qualities are missing; no much larger clone stands one base away.

TCR CDR3 regions were amplified from genomic DNA by multiplex PCR using the deep immunoSEQ assay. For each cell subset, the extracted genomic DNA was distributed evenly across all wells of several immunoSEQ 96-well plates, and each plate served as one replicate. For unsorted PBMC, approximately 300 ng of genomic DNA, equivalent to around 33,000 T cell genomes, went into each replicate PCR. Unsorted PBMC genomic DNA was sequenced across ten immunoSEQ deep assay plates. Purified libraries were measured with a Qubit 3.0 fluorometer, size-checked on a Bioanalyzer 2100, and measured again with the KAPA Library Quantification kit. A separate single-read 150-cycle Illumina NextSeq 550 flow cell was used to sequence each immunoSEQ 96-well plate. In the authors' own workflow: The immunoSEQ output contained only junctional sequences without quality scores, so filtering could not match that applied to full-length reads. Sequences were annotated with PyIR, a Python wrapper for IgBLAST v1.9, and V/J genes and CDR3 were assigned using IMGT germline references. Reads were filtered out if the reads had weak V/J assignments (E-value above 1e-6), no CDR3, stop codons, out-of-frame junctions, or ambiguous translated residues. V3J clonotypes were defined by identical inferred V gene, J gene, and CDR3 amino acid sequence. Percentage overlap between repertoires was calculated by dividing the number of shared unique clonotypes by the size of the smaller repertoire. Richness of each repertoire was evaluated using RTK rarefaction, the Chao1 estimator, and Recon v2.1 estimates of unobserved clonotypes. TCRdb retrieved this table from immuneACCESS and kept in-frame rearrangements only. Not all clones are present; in checked studies, unresolved V genes account for under half, and no reason is known for the remainder. V, J and clone size are taken as reported in that table, and D and trimming were inferred from the DNA itself. For this sample there are about 480,000 clones; 75% to 85% appear just once. 10% to 15% of the sample goes to the ten largest clones.

Sequences MGHRA (CDR1) and YSYEKL (CDR2) are obtained from the germline V gene. The CDR3 contains 16 residues, cysteine and phenylalanine counted. The read is trimmed to its CDR3 DNA, 48 bases read in frame from base 1. The junction shows trimming of 2 bases on V and 2 bases on J, and the gene matches do not reach 3 bases of it. The sequence links TRBV4-1 to TRBJ2-1, with 10 bases aligning to TRBD1. The source of this sequence is a woman in her thirties or forties in good health. Some clones in this sample may be carry-over from other donors' samples. Sequencing was carried out using PBMCs. Read as DNA, the sequence is TGCGCCAGCAGCCAATGGGGGACAGGGGCCTACAATGAGCAGTTCTTC. Translated, it gives CASSQWGTGAYNEQFF.